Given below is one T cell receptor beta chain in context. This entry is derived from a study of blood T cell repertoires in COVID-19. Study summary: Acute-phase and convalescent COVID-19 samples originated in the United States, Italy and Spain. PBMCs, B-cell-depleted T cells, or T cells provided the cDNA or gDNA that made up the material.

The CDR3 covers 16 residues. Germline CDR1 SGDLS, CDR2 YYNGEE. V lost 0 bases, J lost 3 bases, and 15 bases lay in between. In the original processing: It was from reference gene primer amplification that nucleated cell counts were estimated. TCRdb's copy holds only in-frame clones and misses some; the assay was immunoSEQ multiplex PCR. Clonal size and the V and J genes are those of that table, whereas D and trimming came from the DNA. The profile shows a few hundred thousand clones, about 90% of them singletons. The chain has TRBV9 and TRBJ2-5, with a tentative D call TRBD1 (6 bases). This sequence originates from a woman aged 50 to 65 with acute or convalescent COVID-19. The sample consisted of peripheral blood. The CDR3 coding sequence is TGTGCCAGCAGCGTAGTTCCAACAGGGAAGGAAGAGACCCAGTACTTC. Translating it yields CASSVVPTGKEETQYF.